The rows below give T cell receptor beta chains drawn from one sample of a study of control samples from healthy donors and cancer patients. TCRdb's copy holds only in-frame clones and misses some; the assay was immunoSEQ multiplex PCR. Of about 120,000 clones listed, about 90% are singletons. The source material was blood. The receptors come from a man between 18 and 35 years old in good health. The CDR3 runs from the conserved cysteine through the conserved F or W. D genes are given only for firm matches. Clone size is not always given. Where it is, it says once, few, many or a class for expanded clones.

-	-	TRBJ2-2	TRBV27	CASSLAGLSSGELFF	TGTGCCAGCAGTTTAGCCGGACTATCGTCCGGGGAGCTGTTTTTT
-	once	TRBJ2-1	TRBV9	CASSVSSGPPDEQFF	TGTGCCAGCAGCGTCTCGAGCGGACCTCCCGATGAGCAGTTCTTC
-	-	TRBJ1-1	TRBV28	CASSLSGMNTEAFF	TGTGCCAGCAGTTTAAGCGGAATGAACACTGAAGCTTTCTTT
TRBD1	-	TRBJ1-1	TRBV19	CASSQDRVTEAFF	TGTGCCAGTAGCCAGGACAGGGTAACTGAAGCTTTCTTT
-	-	TRBJ1-1	TRBV9	CASSVDEGIEAFF	TGTGCCAGCAGCGTAGACGAAGGGATTGAAGCTTTCTTT
TRBD1	-	TRBJ2-5	TRBV20-1	CSASPRQGRWETQYF	TGCAGTGCTAGTCCTAGACAGGGAAGGTGGGAGACCCAGTACTTC
TRBD1	-	TRBJ1-1	TRBV18	CASSPGQENTEAFF	TGTGCCAGCTCACCAGGACAGGAGAACACTGAAGCTTTCTTT
TRBD1	-	TRBJ1-2	TRBV11-2	CASSFRTGGDGYTF	TGTGCCAGCAGCTTTAGGACAGGAGGGGATGGCTACACCTTC
TRBD2	once	TRBJ2-1	TRBV7-3	CATSTSGRGEQFF	TGTGCCACCTCGACTAGCGGGAGAGGTGAGCAGTTCTTC
-	-	TRBJ2-3	TRBV6-4	CASSIEGTNTQYF	TGTGCCAGCAGTATCGAGGGCACAAATACGCAGTATTTT
-	-	TRBJ2-4	TRBV11-3	CASSLVAGCPLTSKNIQYF	TGTGCCAGCAGCTTAGTGGCAGGGTGCCCCCTGACTTCCAAAAACATTCAGTACTTC
-	-	TRBJ1-6	TRBV21-1	CASSKWDGPNSPLHF	TGTGCCAGCAGCAAATGGGACGGGCCTAATTCACCCCTCCACTTT
-	-	TRBJ2-1	TRBV7-9	CASSLDYGVREQFF	TGTGCCAGCAGCTTAGACTATGGGGTGAGAGAGCAGTTCTTC
-	-	TRBJ2-1	TRBV3-1/TRBV3-2	CASSQGPEAYNEQFF	TGTGCCAGCAGCCAAGGGCCTGAAGCATACAATGAGCAGTTCTTC
-	-	TRBJ1-2	TRBV25-1	CASTHLLQLFF	TGTGCCAGCACCCACTTGTTGCAGCTATTCTTC
-	once	TRBJ1-1	TRBV30	CAWSSQVNTEAFF	TGTGCCTGGAGCAGTCAGGTGAACACTGAAGCTTTCTTT
TRBD1	-	TRBJ2-7	TRBV10-1	CASSESMGQGAAEQYF	TGCGCCAGCAGTGAGTCGATGGGGCAGGGGGCCGCCGAGCAGTACTTC
-	-	TRBJ2-1	TRBV11-2	CASSSTRSYNEQFF	TGTGCCAGCAGCTCTACACGGTCCTACAATGAGCAGTTCTTC
-	-	TRBJ2-6	TRBV19	CASGSWSPGGANVLTF	TGTGCCAGTGGTTCCTGGTCTCCGGGTGGGGCCAACGTCCTGACTTTC
-	-	TRBJ2-1	TRBV5-3	CARSPGLFGENEQFF	TGTGCCAGATCCCCCGGGTTATTTGGGGAGAATGAGCAGTTCTTC
-	-	TRBJ1-4	TRBV7-8	CASSASLRDEKLFF	TGTGCCAGCAGCGCTAGTCTCAGGGATGAAAAACTGTTTTTT
-	-	TRBJ1-2	TRBV20-1	CSASLGRVGGYTF	TGCAGTGCTAGTCTGGGCAGGGTGGGTGGCTACACCTTC
TRBD1	few	TRBJ1-5	TRBV2	CASRDRGNQPQHF	TGTGCCAGCAGGGACAGGGGGAATCAGCCCCAGCATTTT
TRBD2	-	TRBJ2-1	TRBV7-3	CASSLGLAREQFF	TGTGCCAGCAGCCTTGGACTAGCCAGGGAGCAGTTCTTC
-	-	TRBJ2-2	TRBV10-3	CAISVDPAGELFF	TGTGCCATCAGTGTAGACCCCGCCGGGGAGCTGTTTTTT
TRBD2	-	TRBJ2-1	TRBV19	CATRGWLAGVNEQFF	TGTGCCACCCGAGGCTGGCTAGCGGGAGTCAATGAGCAGTTCTTC
-	few	TRBJ2-7	TRBV7-3	CASSGGPSVEQYF	TGTGCCAGCAGCGGCGGGCCCTCGGTGGAGCAGTACTTC
-	-	TRBJ2-2	TRBV7-2	CASSLNPGNTGELFF	TGTGCCAGCAGCTTAAATCCTGGGAACACCGGGGAGCTGTTTTTT
-	-	TRBJ2-7	TRBV5-1	CASSEQQGPIYEQYF	TGCGCCAGCAGTGAACAACAGGGCCCCATCTACGAGCAGTACTTC
-	-	TRBJ2-7	TRBV5-1	CASSLGRSIEQYF	TGCGCCAGCAGCTTGGGGCGATCGATCGAGCAGTACTTC
-	-	TRBJ1-1	TRBV5-4	CASSLGGQLNTEAFF	TGTGCCAGCAGCTTGGGTGGGCAGTTGAACACTGAAGCTTTCTTT
-	few	TRBJ2-2	TRBV6-4	CASSKDRITGELFF	TGTGCCAGCAGCAAAGACCGGATCACCGGGGAGCTGTTTTTT
-	-	TRBJ2-7	TRBV12-3/TRBV12-4	CASSPPGLQRVYF	TGTGCCAGCAGTCCCCCGGGACTCCAAAGGGTGTACTTC
TRBD2	-	TRBJ2-7	TRBV6-4	CASSESSGGYEQYF	TGTGCCAGCAGTGAATCTAGCGGGGGCTACGAGCAGTACTTC
TRBD1	-	TRBJ2-2	TRBV18	CASSSSPIGTANTGELFF	TGTGCCAGCTCCTCAAGCCCGATCGGGACAGCGAACACCGGGGAGCTGTTTTTT
-	-	TRBJ2-5	TRBV6-5	CATLRQETQYF	TGTGCCACTCTCCGCCAAGAGACCCAGTACTTC
-	once	TRBJ1-2	TRBV15	CATSRDGKGRSHGYTF	TGTGCCACCAGCAGAGATGGAAAGGGTAGGAGTCATGGCTACACCTTC
-	-	TRBJ2-7	TRBV18	CASYSDYSREQYF	TGTGCCAGCTATTCGGACTACAGTCGCGAGCAGTACTTC
TRBD1	once	TRBJ2-5	TRBV28	CASSLATGGRETQYF	TGTGCCAGCAGTTTGGCTACAGGGGGAAGGGAGACCCAGTACTTC
-	medium-sized	TRBJ1-1	TRBV6-5	CASRNAGNTEAFF	TGTGCCAGCCGAAACGCAGGGAACACTGAAGCTTTCTTT
-	-	TRBJ2-5	TRBV9	CASSVAPNGGETQYF	TGTGCCAGCAGCGTAGCCCCTAATGGAGGGGAGACCCAGTACTTC
-	-	TRBJ2-7	TRBV3-1/TRBV3-2	CASSQVTGRYYEQYF	TGTGCCAGCAGCCAAGTGACAGGTCGCTACTACGAGCAGTACTTC
-	-	TRBJ1-1	TRBV7-2	CASSVQENTEAFF	TGTGCCAGCAGCGTACAGGAGAACACTGAAGCTTTCTTT
-	-	TRBJ1-2	TRBV12-3/TRBV12-4	CASSFSQYGYTF	TGTGCCAGCAGTTTCTCCCAGTATGGCTACACCTTC
-	-	TRBJ1-5	TRBV4-3	CASSQGTEYQPQHF	TGCGCCAGCAGCCAAGGGACGGAATATCAGCCCCAGCATTTT
TRBD1	few	TRBJ1-5	TRBV19	CASSTGTGYSNQPQHF	TGTGCCAGTAGCACAGGGACAGGTTATAGCAATCAGCCCCAGCATTTT
TRBD1	-	TRBJ1-1	TRBV30	CAWSLNRGRSTEAFF	TGTGCCTGGAGTCTTAACAGGGGGCGGAGCACTGAAGCTTTCTTT
TRBD1	-	TRBJ1-5	TRBV6-1	CASSEGRQGRNQPQHF	TGTGCCAGCAGTGAAGGTCGACAGGGAAGGAACCAGCCCCAGCATTTT
-	-	TRBJ1-1	TRBV12-3/TRBV12-4	CASNQDLNTEAFF	TGTGCCAGCAACCAGGACCTGAACACTGAAGCTTTCTTT
TRBD1	-	TRBJ1-2	TRBV7-8	CASSLQGGYGYTF	TGTGCCAGCAGCTTACAGGGGGGCTATGGCTACACCTTC
TRBD1	-	TRBJ1-5	TRBV5-1	CASSYDPDRGNQPQHF	TGCGCCAGCAGCTATGATCCCGACAGGGGCAATCAGCCCCAGCATTTT
TRBD2	-	TRBJ2-7	TRBV11-3	CASSLTSGSFEQYF	TGTGCCAGCAGCTTGACTAGCGGGAGCTTCGAGCAGTACTTC